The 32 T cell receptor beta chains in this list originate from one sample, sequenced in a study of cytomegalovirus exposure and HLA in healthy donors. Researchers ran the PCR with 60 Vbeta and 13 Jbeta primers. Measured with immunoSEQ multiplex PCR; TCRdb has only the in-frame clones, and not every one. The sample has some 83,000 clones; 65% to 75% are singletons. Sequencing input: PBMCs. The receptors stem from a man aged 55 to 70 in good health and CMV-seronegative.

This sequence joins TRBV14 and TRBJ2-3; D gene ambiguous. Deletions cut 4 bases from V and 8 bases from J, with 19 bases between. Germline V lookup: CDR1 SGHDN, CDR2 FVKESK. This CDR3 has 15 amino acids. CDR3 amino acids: CASSRGASGTTTQYF. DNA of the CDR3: TGTGCCAGCAGCCGCGGTGCGTCGGGTACTACTACGCAGTATTTT.

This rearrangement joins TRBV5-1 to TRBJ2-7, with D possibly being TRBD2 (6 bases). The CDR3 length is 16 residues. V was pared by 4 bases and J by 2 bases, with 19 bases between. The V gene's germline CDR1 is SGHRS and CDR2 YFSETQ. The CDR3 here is CASSPSGDGRAYEQYF. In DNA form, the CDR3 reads TGCGCCAGCAGCCCCTCGGGGGACGGCAGGGCCTACGAGCAGTACTTC.

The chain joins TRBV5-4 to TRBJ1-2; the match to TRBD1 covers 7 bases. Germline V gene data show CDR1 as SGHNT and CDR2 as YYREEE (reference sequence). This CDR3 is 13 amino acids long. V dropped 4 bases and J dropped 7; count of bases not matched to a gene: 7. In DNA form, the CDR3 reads TGTGCCAGCAGCAATGGACAGGTCCCTGGCTACACCTTC. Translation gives CASSNGQVPGYTF.

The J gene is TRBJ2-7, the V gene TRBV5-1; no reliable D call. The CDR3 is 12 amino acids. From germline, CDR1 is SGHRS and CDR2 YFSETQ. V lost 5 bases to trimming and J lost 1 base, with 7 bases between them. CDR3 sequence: CASSDGSYEQYF. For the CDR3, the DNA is TGCGCCAGCAGTGACGGGTCCTACGAGCAGTACTTC.

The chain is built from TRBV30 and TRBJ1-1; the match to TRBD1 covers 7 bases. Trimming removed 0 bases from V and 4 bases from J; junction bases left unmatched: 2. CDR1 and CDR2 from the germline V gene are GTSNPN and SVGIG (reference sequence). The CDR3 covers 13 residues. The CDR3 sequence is CAWSVGGRTEAFF. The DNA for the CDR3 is TGTGCCTGGAGTGTAGGGGGCCGCACTGAAGCTTTCTTT.

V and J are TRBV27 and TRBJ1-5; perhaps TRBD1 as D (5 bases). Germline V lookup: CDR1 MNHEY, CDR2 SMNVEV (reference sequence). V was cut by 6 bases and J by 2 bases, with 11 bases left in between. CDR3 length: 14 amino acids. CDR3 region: CASSPTDGNQPQHF. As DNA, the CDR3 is TGTGCCAGCAGCCCGACAGACGGCAATCAGCCCCAGCATTTT.

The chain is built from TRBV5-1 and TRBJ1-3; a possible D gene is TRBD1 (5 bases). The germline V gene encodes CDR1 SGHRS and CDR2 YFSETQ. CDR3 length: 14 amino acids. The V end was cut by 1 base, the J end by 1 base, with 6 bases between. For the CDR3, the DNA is TGCGCCAGCAGCTTGAGGGGATCTGGAAACACCATATATTTT. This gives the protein CASSLRGSGNTIYF.

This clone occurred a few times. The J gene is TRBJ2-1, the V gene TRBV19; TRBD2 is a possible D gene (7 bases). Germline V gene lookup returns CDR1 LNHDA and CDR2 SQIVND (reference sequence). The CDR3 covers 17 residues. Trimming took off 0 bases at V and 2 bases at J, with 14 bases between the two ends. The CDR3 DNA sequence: TGTGCCAGTAGTATAGATGCGGGGGCCGATGCCTACAATGAGCAGTTCTTC. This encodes CASSIDAGADAYNEQFF.

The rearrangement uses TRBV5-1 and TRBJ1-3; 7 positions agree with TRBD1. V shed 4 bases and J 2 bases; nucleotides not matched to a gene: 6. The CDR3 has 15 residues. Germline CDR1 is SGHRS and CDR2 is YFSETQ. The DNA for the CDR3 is TGCGCCAGCAGCAGCGTGGGGACAGCTGGAAACACCATATATTTT. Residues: CASSSVGTAGNTIYF.

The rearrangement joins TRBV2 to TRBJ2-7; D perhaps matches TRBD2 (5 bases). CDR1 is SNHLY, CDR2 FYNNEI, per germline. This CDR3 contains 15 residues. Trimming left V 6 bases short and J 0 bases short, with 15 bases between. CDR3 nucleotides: TGTGCCAGCAGCCCGACCGGACTCTACTCCTACGAGCAGTACTTC. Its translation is CASSPTGLYSYEQYF. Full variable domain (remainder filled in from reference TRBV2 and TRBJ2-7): EPEVTQTPSHQVTQMGQEVILRCVPISNHLYFYWYRQILGQKVEFLVSFYNNEISEKSEIFDDQFSVERPDGSNFTLKIRSTKLEDSAMYFCASSPTGLYSYEQYFGPGTRLTVT.

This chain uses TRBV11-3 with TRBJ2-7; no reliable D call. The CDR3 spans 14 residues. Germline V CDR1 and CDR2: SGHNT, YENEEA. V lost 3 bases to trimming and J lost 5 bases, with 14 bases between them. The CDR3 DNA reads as TGTGCCAGCAGCTTGGGCAAGAGCTACAACGAGCAGTACTTC. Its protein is CASSLGKSYNEQYF.

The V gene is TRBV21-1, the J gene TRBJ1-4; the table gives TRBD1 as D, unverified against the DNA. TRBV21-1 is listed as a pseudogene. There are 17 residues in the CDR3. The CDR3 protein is CASTSRGYIATNEKLFF. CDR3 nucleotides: TGTGCCAGCACCTCCAGGGGGTATATTGCAACTAATGAAAAACTGTTTTTT.

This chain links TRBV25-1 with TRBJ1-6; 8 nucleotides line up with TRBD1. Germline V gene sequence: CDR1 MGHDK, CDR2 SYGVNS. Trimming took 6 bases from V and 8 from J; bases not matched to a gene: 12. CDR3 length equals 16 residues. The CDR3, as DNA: TGTGCCAGCAGCCCCGAGGCAGGGGGCAGGTATTCACCCCTCCACTTT. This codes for CASSPEAGGRYSPLHF. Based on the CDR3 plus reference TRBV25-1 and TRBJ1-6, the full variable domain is EADIYQTPRYLVIGTGKKITLECSQTMGHDKMYWYQQDPGMELHLIHYSYGVNSTEKGDLSSESTVSRIRTEHFPLTLESARPSHTSQYLCASSPEAGGRYSPLHFGNGTRLTVT.

DNA for the CDR3: TGTGCCAGTAACAGGGACATGAACACTGAAGCTTTCTTT. It specifies CASNRDMNTEAFF. The chain combines TRBV19 with TRBJ1-1, with TRBD1 as a possible D gene (6 bases). CDR1 is LNHDA, CDR2 SQIVND, per germline (reference sequence). Trimming stripped 7 bases from V and 0 bases from J, with 9 bases between. The CDR3 spans 13 residues.

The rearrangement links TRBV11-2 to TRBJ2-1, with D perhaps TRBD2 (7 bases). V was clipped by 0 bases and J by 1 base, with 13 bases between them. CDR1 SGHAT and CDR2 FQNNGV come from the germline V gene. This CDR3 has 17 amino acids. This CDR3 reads CASSLDEGGISYNEQFF. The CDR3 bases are TGTGCCAGCAGCTTAGATGAGGGGGGGATTTCCTACAATGAGCAGTTCTTC.

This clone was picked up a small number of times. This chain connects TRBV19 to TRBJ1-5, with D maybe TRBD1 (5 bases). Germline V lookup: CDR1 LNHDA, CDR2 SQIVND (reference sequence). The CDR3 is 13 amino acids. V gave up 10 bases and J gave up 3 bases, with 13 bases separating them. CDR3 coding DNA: TGTGCCACCGGGGGGGGTTTCAATCAGCCCCAGCATTTT. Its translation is CATGGGFNQPQHF.

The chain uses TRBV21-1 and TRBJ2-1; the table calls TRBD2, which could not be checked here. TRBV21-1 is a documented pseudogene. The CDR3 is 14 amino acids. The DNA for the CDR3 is TGTGCCAGCCCCCTAGCGGGGGCCTACAATGAGCAGTTCTTC. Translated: CASPLAGAYNEQFF.

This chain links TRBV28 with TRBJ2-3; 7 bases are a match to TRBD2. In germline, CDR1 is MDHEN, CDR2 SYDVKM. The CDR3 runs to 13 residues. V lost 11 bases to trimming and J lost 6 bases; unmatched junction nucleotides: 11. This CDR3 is CAWRPGGQDTQYF. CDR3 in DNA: TGTGCCTGGCGCCCGGGGGGTCAGGATACGCAGTATTTT.

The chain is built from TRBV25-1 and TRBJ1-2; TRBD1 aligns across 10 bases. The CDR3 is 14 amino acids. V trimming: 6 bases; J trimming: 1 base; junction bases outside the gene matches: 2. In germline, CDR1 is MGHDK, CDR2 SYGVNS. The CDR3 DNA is TGTGCCAGCAGCAGGACAGGGGGTAACTATGGCTACACCTTC. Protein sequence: CASSRTGGNYGYTF.

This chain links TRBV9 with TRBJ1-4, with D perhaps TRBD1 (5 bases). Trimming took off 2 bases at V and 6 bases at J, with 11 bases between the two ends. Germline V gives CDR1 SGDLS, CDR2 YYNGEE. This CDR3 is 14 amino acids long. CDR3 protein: CASSVGGMDEKLFF. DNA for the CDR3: TGTGCCAGCAGCGTGGGGGGGATGGATGAAAAACTGTTTTTT.

CDR3 region: CASSLLPERGGRADTQYF. The CDR3 nucleotides are TGTGCCAGCAGCTTATTACCCGAGCGGGGGGGCCGCGCAGATACGCAGTATTTT. The J gene is TRBJ2-3, the V gene TRBV7-3; 10 bases line up with TRBD2. The CDR3 covers 18 residues. Germline lookup yields CDR1 SGHTA and CDR2 FQGTGA. J gave up 4 bases and V 2 bases, and 12 bases lay outside the gene matches.

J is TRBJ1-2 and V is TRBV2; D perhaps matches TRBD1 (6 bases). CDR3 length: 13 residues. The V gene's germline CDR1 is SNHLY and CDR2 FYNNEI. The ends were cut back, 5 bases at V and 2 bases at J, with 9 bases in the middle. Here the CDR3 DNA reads TGTGCCAGCAGTACGGACAGCAACTATGGCTACACCTTC. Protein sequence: CASSTDSNYGYTF. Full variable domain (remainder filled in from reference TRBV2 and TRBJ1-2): EPEVTQTPSHQVTQMGQEVILRCVPISNHLYFYWYRQILGQKVEFLVSFYNNEISEKSEIFDDQFSVERPDGSNFTLKIRSTKLEDSAMYFCASSTDSNYGYTFGSGTRLTVV.

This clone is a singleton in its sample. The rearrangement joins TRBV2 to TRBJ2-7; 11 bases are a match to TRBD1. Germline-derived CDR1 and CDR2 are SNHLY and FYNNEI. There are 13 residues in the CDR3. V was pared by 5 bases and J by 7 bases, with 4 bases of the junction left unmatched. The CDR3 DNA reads TGTGCCAGCAGTTGGACAGGGGGCGGGGAGCAGTACTTC. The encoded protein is CASSWTGGGEQYF.

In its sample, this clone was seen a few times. CDR3 DNA: TGTGCCTGGGACAGGGGGCTGGTCACTGAAGCTTTCTTT. Translated: CAWDRGLVTEAFF. The V gene is TRBV30, the J gene TRBJ1-1; 10 bases are shared with TRBD1. V lost 5 bases to trimming and J lost 4 bases; unmatched junction nucleotides: 4. CDR1 is GTSNPN and CDR2 is SVGIG in the germline V gene (reference sequence). The CDR3 is 13 amino acids. Based on the CDR3 plus reference TRBV30 and TRBJ1-1, the full variable domain is SQTIHQWPATLVQPVGSPLSLECTVEGTSNPNLYWYRQAAGRGLQLLFYSVGIGQISSEVPQNLSASRPQDRQFILSSKKLLLSDSGFYLCAWDRGLVTEAFFGQGTRLTVV.

CDR3 amino acids: CASSREGGTGELFF. CDR3 in DNA: TGTGCCAGCAGTCGGGAAGGAGGCACCGGGGAGCTGTTTTTT. The chain links TRBV6-6 to TRBJ2-2; tentatively, D is TRBD2 (5 bases). V was trimmed by 5 bases and J by 4 bases, leaving 11 bases between them. Germline V gene sequence: CDR1 MNHNY, CDR2 SVGAGI (reference sequence). The CDR3 contains 14 residues.

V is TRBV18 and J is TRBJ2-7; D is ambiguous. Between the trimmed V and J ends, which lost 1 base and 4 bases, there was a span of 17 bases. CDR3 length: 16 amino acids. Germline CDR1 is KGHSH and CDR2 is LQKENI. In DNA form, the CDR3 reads TGTGCCAGCTCACCACTTCCCCTAGGAGTATCGTACGAGCAGTACTTC. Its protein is CASSPLPLGVSYEQYF. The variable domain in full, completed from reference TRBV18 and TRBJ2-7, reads NAGVMQNPRHLVRRRGQEARLRCSPMKGHSHVYWYRQLPEEGLKFMVYLQKENIIDESGMPKERFSAEFPKEGPSILRIQQVVRGDSAAYFCASSPLPLGVSYEQYFGPGTRLTVT.

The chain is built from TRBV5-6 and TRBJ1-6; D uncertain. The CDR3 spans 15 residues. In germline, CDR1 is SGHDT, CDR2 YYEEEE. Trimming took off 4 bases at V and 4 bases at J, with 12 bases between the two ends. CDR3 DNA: TGTGCCAGCAGCCAGAACACCGGGTATAATTCACCCCTCCACTTT. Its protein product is CASSQNTGYNSPLHF.

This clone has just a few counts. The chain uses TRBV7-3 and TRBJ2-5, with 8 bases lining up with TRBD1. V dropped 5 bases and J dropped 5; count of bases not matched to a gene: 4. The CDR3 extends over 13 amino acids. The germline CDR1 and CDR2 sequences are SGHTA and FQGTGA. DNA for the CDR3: TGTGCCAGCAGCCAGGGGGCTGGGGAGACCCAGTACTTC. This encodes CASSQGAGETQYF. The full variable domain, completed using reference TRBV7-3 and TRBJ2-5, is GAGVSQTPSNKVTEKGKYVELRCDPISGHTALYWYRQSLGQGPEFLIYFQGTGAADDSGLPNDRFFAVRPEGSVSTLKIQRTERGDSAVYLCASSQGAGETQYFGPGTRLLVL.

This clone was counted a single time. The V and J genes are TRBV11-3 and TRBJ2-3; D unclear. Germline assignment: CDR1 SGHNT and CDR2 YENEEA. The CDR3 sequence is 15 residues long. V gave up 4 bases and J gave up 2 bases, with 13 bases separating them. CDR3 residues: CASSSTRLNTDTQYF. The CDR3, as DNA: TGTGCCAGCAGCTCGACCCGACTGAACACAGATACGCAGTATTTT.

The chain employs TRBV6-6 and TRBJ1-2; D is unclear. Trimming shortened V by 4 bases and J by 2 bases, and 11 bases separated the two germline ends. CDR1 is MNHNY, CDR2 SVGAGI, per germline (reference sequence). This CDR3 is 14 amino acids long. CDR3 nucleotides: TGTGCCAGCAGTTCTTACTGGAGAAACTATGGCTACACCTTC. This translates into CASSSYWRNYGYTF.

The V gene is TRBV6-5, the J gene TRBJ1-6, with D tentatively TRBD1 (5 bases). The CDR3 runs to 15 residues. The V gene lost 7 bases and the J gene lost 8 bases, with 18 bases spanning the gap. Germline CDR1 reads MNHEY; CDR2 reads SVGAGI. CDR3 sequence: CASTEGRLDHSPLHF. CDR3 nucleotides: TGTGCCAGCACCGAGGGGAGGCTCGATCATTCACCCCTCCACTTT.

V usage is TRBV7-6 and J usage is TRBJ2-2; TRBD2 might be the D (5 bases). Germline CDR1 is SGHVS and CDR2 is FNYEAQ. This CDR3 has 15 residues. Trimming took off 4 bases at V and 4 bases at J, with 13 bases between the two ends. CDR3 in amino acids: CASSSLLGSTGELFF. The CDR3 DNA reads TGTGCCAGCAGCTCATTGTTGGGGAGCACCGGGGAGCTGTTTTTT.